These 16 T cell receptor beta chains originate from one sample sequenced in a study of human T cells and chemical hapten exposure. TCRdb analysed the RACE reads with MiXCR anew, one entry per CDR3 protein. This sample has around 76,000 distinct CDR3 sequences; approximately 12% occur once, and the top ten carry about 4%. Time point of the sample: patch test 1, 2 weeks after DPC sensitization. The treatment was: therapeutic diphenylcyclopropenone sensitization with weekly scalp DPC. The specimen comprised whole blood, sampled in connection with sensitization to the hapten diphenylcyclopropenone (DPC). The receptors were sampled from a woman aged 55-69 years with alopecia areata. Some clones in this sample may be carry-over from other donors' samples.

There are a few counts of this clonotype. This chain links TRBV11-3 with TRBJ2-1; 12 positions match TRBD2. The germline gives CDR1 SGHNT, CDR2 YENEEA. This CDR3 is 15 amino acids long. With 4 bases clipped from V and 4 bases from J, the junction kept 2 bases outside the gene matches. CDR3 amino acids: CASSSGTSGYNEQFF. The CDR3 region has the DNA TGTGCCAGCAGCTCAGGGACTAGCGGGTACAATGAGCAGTTCTTC.

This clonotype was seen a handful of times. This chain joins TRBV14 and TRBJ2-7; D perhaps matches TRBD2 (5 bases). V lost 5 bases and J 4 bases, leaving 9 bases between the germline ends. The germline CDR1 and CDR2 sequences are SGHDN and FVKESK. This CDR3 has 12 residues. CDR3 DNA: TGTGCCAGCAGCACACGAGGGTACGAGCAGTACTTC. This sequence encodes CASSTRGYEQYF.

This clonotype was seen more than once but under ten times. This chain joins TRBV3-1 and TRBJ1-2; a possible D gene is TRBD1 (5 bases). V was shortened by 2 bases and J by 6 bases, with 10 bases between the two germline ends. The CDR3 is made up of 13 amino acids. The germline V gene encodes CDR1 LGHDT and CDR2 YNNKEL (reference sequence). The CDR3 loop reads CASSQTGLNGYTF. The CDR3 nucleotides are TGTGCCAGCAGCCAAACGGGACTCAATGGCTACACCTTC.

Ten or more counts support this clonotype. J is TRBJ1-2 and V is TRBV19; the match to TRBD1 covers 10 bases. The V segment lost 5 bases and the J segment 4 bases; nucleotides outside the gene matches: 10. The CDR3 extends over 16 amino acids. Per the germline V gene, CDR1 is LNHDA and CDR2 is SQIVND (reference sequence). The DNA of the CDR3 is TGTGCCAGTAGTGCCTGGACGGGACAGGGGATCTATGGCTACACCTTC. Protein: CASSAWTGQGIYGYTF.

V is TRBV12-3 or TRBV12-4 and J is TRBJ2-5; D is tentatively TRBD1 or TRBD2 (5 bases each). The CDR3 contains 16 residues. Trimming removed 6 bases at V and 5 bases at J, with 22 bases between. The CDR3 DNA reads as TGTGCCAGCAGCGCGCCCTTCTGGGGGTTCAGGGAGACCCAGTACTTC. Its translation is CASSAPFWGFRETQYF.

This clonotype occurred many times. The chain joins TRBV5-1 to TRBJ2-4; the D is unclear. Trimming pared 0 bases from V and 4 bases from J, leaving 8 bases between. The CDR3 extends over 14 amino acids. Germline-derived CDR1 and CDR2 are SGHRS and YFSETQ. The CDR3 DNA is TGCGCCAGCAGCTTGGGGCCCATGAAAAACATTCAGTACTTC. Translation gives CASSLGPMKNIQYF.

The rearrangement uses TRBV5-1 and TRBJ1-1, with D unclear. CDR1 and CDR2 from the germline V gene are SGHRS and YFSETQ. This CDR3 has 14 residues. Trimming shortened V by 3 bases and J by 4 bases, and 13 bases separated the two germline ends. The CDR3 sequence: CASSSPVGGTEAFF. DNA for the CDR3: TGCGCCAGCAGCTCGCCGGTGGGTGGCACTGAAGCTTTCTTT.

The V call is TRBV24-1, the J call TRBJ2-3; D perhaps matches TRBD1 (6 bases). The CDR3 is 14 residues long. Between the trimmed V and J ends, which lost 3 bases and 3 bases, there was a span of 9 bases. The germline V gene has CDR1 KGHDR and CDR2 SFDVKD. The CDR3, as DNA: TGTGCCACCAGTGATCATACAGGGACAGATACGCAGTATTTT. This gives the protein CATSDHTGTDTQYF.

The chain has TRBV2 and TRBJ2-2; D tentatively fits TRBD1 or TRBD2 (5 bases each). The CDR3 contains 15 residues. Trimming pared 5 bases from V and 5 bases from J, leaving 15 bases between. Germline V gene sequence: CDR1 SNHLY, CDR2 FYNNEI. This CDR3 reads CASSPGPALTGELFF. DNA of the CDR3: TGTGCCAGCAGTCCGGGGCCCGCCTTAACCGGGGAGCTGTTTTTT.

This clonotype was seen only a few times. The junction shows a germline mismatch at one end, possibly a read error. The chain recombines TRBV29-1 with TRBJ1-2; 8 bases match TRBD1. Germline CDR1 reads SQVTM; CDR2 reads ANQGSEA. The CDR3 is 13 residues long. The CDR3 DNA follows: TGCGGCGTCGGACAGGGTATAGTCGATGGCTACACCTTC. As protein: CGVGQGIVDGYTF.

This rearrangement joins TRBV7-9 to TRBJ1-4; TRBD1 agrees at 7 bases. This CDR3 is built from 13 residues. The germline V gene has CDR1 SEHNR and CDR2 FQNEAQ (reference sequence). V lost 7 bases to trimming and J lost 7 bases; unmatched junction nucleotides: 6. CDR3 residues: CASNLGTVEKLFF. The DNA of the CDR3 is TGTGCCAGCAACCTAGGGACAGTTGAAAAACTGTTTTTT.

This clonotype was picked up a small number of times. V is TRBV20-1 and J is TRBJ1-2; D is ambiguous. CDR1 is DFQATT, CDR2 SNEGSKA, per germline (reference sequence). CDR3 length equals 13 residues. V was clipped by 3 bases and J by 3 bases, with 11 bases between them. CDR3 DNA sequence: TGCAGTGCTAGTGAGCCCTTGTACTATGGCTACACCTTC. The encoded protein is CSASEPLYYGYTF.

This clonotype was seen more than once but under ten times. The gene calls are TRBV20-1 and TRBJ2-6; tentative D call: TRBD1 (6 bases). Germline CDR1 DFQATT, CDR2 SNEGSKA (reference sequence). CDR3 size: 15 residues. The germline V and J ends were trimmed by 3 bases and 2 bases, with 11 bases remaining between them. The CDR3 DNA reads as TGCAGTGCTAGGAACCCAGGGGCTGGGGCCAACGTCCTGACTTTC. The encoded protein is CSARNPGAGANVLTF.

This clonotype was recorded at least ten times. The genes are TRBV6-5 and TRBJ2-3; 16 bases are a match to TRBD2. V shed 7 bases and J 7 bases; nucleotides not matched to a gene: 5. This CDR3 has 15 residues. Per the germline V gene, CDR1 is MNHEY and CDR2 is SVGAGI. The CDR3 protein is CASKGTSGGANTQYF. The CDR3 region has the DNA TGTGCCAGCAAAGGGACTAGCGGGGGGGCCAATACGCAGTATTTT.

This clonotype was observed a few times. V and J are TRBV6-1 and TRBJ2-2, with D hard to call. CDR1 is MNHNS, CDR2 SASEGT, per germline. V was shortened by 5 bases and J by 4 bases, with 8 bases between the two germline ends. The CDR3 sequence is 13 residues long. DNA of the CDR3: TGTGCCAGCAGTAACCTGGGCACCGGGGAGCTGTTTTTT. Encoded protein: CASSNLGTGELFF.

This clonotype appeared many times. This chain's CDR3 is CASSSKGPTEAFF. CDR3 in DNA: TGTGCCAGCAGCTCAAAGGGGCCCACTGAAGCTTTCTTT. The V gene is TRBV7-9, the J gene TRBJ1-1; D is possibly TRBD1 (5 bases). This CDR3 has 13 amino acids. The germline V gene encodes CDR1 SEHNR and CDR2 FQNEAQ (reference sequence). Trimming cost V 4 bases and J 4 bases, with 10 bases left between them.